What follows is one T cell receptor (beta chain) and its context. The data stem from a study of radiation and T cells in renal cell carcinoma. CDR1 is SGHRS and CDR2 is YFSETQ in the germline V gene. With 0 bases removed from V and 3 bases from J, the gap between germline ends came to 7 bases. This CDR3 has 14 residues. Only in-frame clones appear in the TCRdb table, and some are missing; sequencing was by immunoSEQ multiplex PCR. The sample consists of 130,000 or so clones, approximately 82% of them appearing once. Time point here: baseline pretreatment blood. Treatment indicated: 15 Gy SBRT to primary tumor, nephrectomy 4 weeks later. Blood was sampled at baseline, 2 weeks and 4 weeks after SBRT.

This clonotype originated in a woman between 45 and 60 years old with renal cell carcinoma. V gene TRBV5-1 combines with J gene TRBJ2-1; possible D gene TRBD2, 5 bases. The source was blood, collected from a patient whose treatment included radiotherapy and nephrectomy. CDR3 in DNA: TGCGCCAGCAGCTTGGCCGGGGTCTACAATGAGCAGTTCTTC. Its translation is CASSLAGVYNEQFF.